The 15 T cell receptor beta chains below all came from one sample that was sequenced in a study of cytotoxic CD8 clonotypes in ibrutinib-treated CLL. Some clones are missing from TCRdb's copy, which holds only in-frame ones; the method was immunoSEQ multiplex PCR. The sample lists approximately 320,000 clones, approximately 67% seen once, with around 6.6% in the top ten. The sequencing used PBMCs, collected after 36 months of ibrutinib treatment. Source of these receptors: a human donor with chronic lymphocytic leukemia.

The chain links TRBV9 to TRBJ2-1, with 9 bases matching TRBD1. Germline V gene lookup returns CDR1 SGDLS and CDR2 YYNGEE. This CDR3 contains 16 residues. After removal of 0 bases from V and 3 bases from J, the junction contained 4 bases not matched to a gene. CDR3 nucleotide sequence: TGTGCCAGCAGCGTAGAAGGACAGGGGTTCTACAATGAGCAGTTCTTC. This translates into CASSVEGQGFYNEQFF.

The chain joins TRBV15 to TRBJ2-7; the D is unclear. The CDR3 loop spans 15 amino acids. Trimming cost V 5 bases and J 0 bases, with 14 bases left between them. The germline gives CDR1 LNHNV, CDR2 YYDKDF (reference sequence). CDR3: CATSPNPGYSYEQYF. The CDR3 nucleotides read TGTGCCACCAGCCCTAACCCCGGTTACTCCTACGAGCAGTACTTC.

This clone was observed a handful of times. CDR3 loop: CASASGGRGQPQHF. DNA of the CDR3: TGTGCCAGCGCCTCGGGCGGACGAGGACAGCCCCAGCATTTT. This chain joins TRBV6-5 and TRBJ1-5; no firm D call. CDR3 size: 14 residues. V shed 8 bases and J shed 7 bases, with 18 bases lying between them. Germline CDR1 is MNHEY and CDR2 is SVGAGI.

The chain uses TRBV29-1 and TRBJ2-7; D not certain. This CDR3 is 12 amino acids long. Between the trimmed V and J ends, which lost 5 bases and 0 bases, there was a span of 8 bases. Germline V CDR1 and CDR2: SQVTM, ANQGSEA. The CDR3 region is CSVLVLSYEQYF. The CDR3 DNA is TGCAGCGTTCTGGTTCTCTCCTACGAGCAGTACTTC.

The chain joins TRBV28 to TRBJ2-7; D is unresolved. Trimming removed 2 bases from V and 4 bases from J, with 9 bases in between. Germline V gives CDR1 MDHEN, CDR2 SYDVKM. This CDR3 spans 13 amino acids. The CDR3 sequence: CASSLRTAYEQYF. In DNA, the CDR3 is TGTGCCAGCAGTTTAAGGACCGCTTACGAGCAGTACTTC. The full variable domain, rest sourced from reference TRBV28 and TRBJ2-7, is DVKVTQSSRYLVKRTGEKVFLECVQDMDHENMFWYRQDPGLGLRLIYFSYDVKMKEKGDIPEGYSVSREKKERFSLILESASTNQTSMYLCASSLRTAYEQYFGPGTRLTVT.

The J gene is TRBJ1-1, the V gene TRBV5-1; weak D call: TRBD1 (6 bases). The CDR3 totals 15 residues. Trimming removed 1 base from V and 6 bases from J, with 16 bases in between. Germline lookup yields CDR1 SGHRS and CDR2 YFSETQ. The DNA of the CDR3 is TGCGCCAGCAGCTTGACGGGGGCCGGGAGTGCTGAAGCTTTCTTT. Its translation: CASSLTGAGSAEAFF.

The genes are TRBV19 and TRBJ1-2, with D unresolved. Germline V gene data show CDR1 as LNHDA and CDR2 as SQIVND (reference sequence). The ends were cut back, 2 bases at V and 4 bases at J, with 8 bases in the middle. CDR3 size: 13 residues. The CDR3 loop reads CASSIPPLYGYTF. The CDR3 region has the DNA TGTGCCAGTAGTATACCCCCCCTCTATGGCTACACCTTC. The full variable domain, completed using reference TRBV19 and TRBJ1-2, is DGGITQSPKYLFRKEGQNVTLSCEQNLNHDAMYWYRQDPGQGLRLIYYSQIVNDFQKGDIAEGYSVSREKKESFPLTVTSAQKNPTAFYLCASSIPPLYGYTFGSGTRLTVV.

This clone was detected ten times or more. The sample contains more than one DNA sequence encoding this CDR3. This sequence joins TRBV6-1 and TRBJ2-7; no firm D call. Per the germline V gene, CDR1 is MNHNS and CDR2 is SASEGT. This CDR3 is 14 amino acids long. Trimming removed 0 bases from V and 2 bases from J, with 8 bases in between. The CDR3 nucleotides are TGTGCCAGCAGTGAAGCGGGCAGAACCTACGAGCAGTACTTC. Translated, it gives CASSEAGRTYEQYF.

The rearrangement joins TRBV28 to TRBJ2-7; 7 bases fit TRBD2. Germline CDR1 is MDHEN and CDR2 is SYDVKM. The CDR3 has 15 amino acids. The ends lost 2 bases at V and 5 bases at J; junction bases unmatched: 9. This CDR3 reads CASSLPGGRVDEQYF. DNA for the CDR3: TGTGCCAGCAGTTTACCGGGAGGCCGGGTCGACGAGCAGTACTTC.

This chain links TRBV19 with TRBJ1-1; the match to TRBD1 covers 7 bases. The J segment lost 1 base and the V segment lost 3 bases, leaving 5 bases of the junction unmatched. CDR3 length: 15 amino acids. Germline V gene lookup returns CDR1 LNHDA and CDR2 SQIVND (reference sequence). The CDR3: CASSMARDRNTEAFF. The CDR3, as DNA: TGTGCCAGTAGTATGGCGAGGGACAGGAACACTGAAGCTTTCTTT.

This clone turned up a few times. J is TRBJ2-2 and V is TRBV7-9; TRBD2 matches 11 bases. The germline V gene has CDR1 SEHNR and CDR2 FQNEAQ (reference sequence). V was clipped by 4 bases and J by 6 bases; unmatched bases: 1. This CDR3 contains 14 residues. The CDR3 loop reads CASSSTSGAGELFF. The CDR3 DNA sequence: TGTGCCAGCAGCTCGACTAGCGGGGCCGGGGAGCTGTTTTTT.

To note about this clone: Distinct nucleotide sequences in the sample also encode this CDR3. The V gene is TRBV5-4, the J gene TRBJ2-7; a weak D match, TRBD2 (5 bases). V lost 4 bases, J lost 2 bases, and 7 bases lay in between. Germline-derived CDR1 and CDR2 are SGHNT and YYREEE (reference sequence). This CDR3 comprises 12 residues. The CDR3 DNA reads TGTGCCAGCAGCCTGGAGGCCTACGAGCAGTACTTC. This encodes CASSLEAYEQYF.

The chain links TRBV28 to TRBJ2-7, with D perhaps TRBD2 (5 bases). The CDR3 totals 17 residues. V was trimmed by 4 bases and J by 3 bases, leaving 22 bases between them. Germline CDR1 reads MDHEN; CDR2 reads SYDVKM. The CDR3 coding sequence is TGTGCCAGCAGTTCCCCTCTTACTCTGACGGGGAGCTACGAGCAGTACTTC. This translates into CASSSPLTLTGSYEQYF.

The J gene is TRBJ2-1, the V gene TRBV25-1, with 9 nucleotides matching TRBD2. This CDR3 is 16 amino acids long. The V gene's germline CDR1 is MGHDK and CDR2 SYGVNS. The junction had 10 bases not matched to a gene; V was cut back by 3 bases and J by 7 bases. In nucleotides, the CDR3 is TGTGCCAGCAGTGACTCCGGGACTAGCTCCACGAATGAGCAGTTCTTC. Translating it yields CASSDSGTSSTNEQFF.

This clone appeared a few times. This chain connects TRBV4-3 to TRBJ2-1; 13 nucleotides match TRBD2. The J segment lost 9 bases and the V segment lost 4 bases, leaving 12 bases of the junction unmatched. The CDR3 has 17 residues. CDR1 and CDR2 (germline): LGHNA, YSLEER. In DNA form, the CDR3 reads TGCGCCAGCAGCCTCCGCCCGGGACTAGCGGGACAAGGTGAGCAGTTCTTC. This codes for CASSLRPGLAGQGEQFF.